A single sample is the source of the 10 T cell receptor beta chains below, sequenced in a study of blood T cell repertoires in COVID-19. TCRdb's copy holds only in-frame clones and misses some; the assay was immunoSEQ multiplex PCR. There are roughly 64,000 clones in the sample; about 70% occur only once, and approximately 5% lies in the top ten. Sequenced sample: peripheral blood. The receptors shown here come from a human donor in a cohort sampled during active COVID-19.

The chain combines TRBV7-9 with TRBJ2-6; 10 bases align to TRBD1. Germline values: CDR1 SEHNR, CDR2 FQNEAQ (reference sequence). The CDR3 is 15 residues long. Germline trimming cut 8 bases from V and 2 bases from J; bases unmatched to any gene: 3. For the CDR3, the DNA is TGTGCCAGCGGGACAGGGGAGGCTGGGGCCAACGTCCTGACTTTC. It codes for CASGTGEAGANVLTF. Variable domain in full (rest from reference TRBV7-9 and TRBJ2-6): DTGVSQNPRHKITKRGQNVTFRCDPISEHNRLYWYRQTLGQGPEFLTYFQNEAQLEKSRLLSDRFSAERPKGSFSTLEIQRTEQGDSAMYLCASGTGEAGANVLTFGAGSRLTVL.

A word on this clone: At one of its ends the junction is not consistent with the germline gene, which may arise from a read error. The CDR3 sequence is CASSVTGTGATEAFF. CDR3 DNA: TGTGCCAGCAGCGTAACCGGGACAGGGGCCACTGAAGCTTTCTTT. This chain uses TRBV7-3 with TRBJ1-1, with TRBD1 identical over 10 bases. This CDR3 is built from 15 residues. From germline, CDR1 is SGHTA and CDR2 FQGTGA.

The rearrangement joins TRBV28 to TRBJ2-1, with TRBD1 matching 12 bases. Germline CDR1 and CDR2: MDHEN and SYDVKM. The CDR3 extends over 18 amino acids. V trimming: 2 bases; J trimming: 7 bases; junction bases outside the gene matches: 12. The CDR3 protein is CASSLSGTGGNARNEQFF. CDR3 bases: TGTGCCAGCAGTTTAAGTGGGACAGGGGGCAATGCGAGGAATGAGCAGTTCTTC.

V usage is TRBV6-1 and J usage is TRBJ2-3; tentatively, D is TRBD2 (7 bases). CDR1 and CDR2 (germline): MNHNS, SASEGT. CDR3 length equals 15 residues. V gave up 3 bases and J gave up 2 bases, with 12 bases separating them. CDR3 loop: CASSDPGGNTDTQYF. The CDR3, as DNA: TGTGCCAGCAGTGATCCGGGGGGCAACACAGATACGCAGTATTTT.

The V and J genes are TRBV4-1 and TRBJ2-5; 9 nucleotides agree with TRBD2. Germline V gene sequence: CDR1 MGHRA, CDR2 YSYEKL. The CDR3 length is 15 residues. V gave up 4 bases and J gave up 4 bases; unmatched junction bases: 7. Written as DNA, the CDR3 is TGCGCCAGCAGCCCGGGCGGGGGGGCCGTAGAGACCCAGTACTTC. It translates to CASSPGGGAVETQYF.

The chain recombines TRBV18 with TRBJ2-1; weak D call: TRBD1 (6 bases). In germline, CDR1 is KGHSH, CDR2 LQKENI. CDR3 length: 15 amino acids. The V end lost 4 bases, the J end lost 4 bases, and 14 bases lay between the germline ends. This CDR3 is CASSHTEGVYNEQFF. As DNA, the CDR3 is TGTGCCAGCTCACATACCGAGGGGGTATACAATGAGCAGTTCTTC. The full variable domain, completed using reference TRBV18 and TRBJ2-1, is NAGVMQNPRHLVRRRGQEARLRCSPMKGHSHVYWYRQLPEEGLKFMVYLQKENIIDESGMPKERFSAEFPKEGPSILRIQQVVRGDSAAYFCASSHTEGVYNEQFFGPGTRLTVL.

The chain recombines TRBV19 with TRBJ2-2; a possible D gene is TRBD2 (5 bases). V was shortened by 4 bases and J by 4 bases, with 13 bases between the two germline ends. CDR3 size: 15 residues. Germline V lookup: CDR1 LNHDA, CDR2 SQIVND (reference sequence). The CDR3 loop reads CASSTLAGPTGELFF. CDR3 nucleotides: TGTGCCAGTAGTACTCTAGCTGGACCCACCGGGGAGCTGTTTTTT.

This clone occurred once. The V call is TRBV18, the J call TRBJ1-2; 9 nucleotides line up with TRBD1. Germline V gives CDR1 KGHSH, CDR2 LQKENI. The CDR3 totals 15 residues. V shed 3 bases and J 4 bases; nucleotides not matched to a gene: 6. The CDR3 DNA reads as TGTGCCAGCTCACCGGAACAGGGGGCCGGCTATGGCTACACCTTC. Translation: CASSPEQGAGYGYTF.

V usage is TRBV2 and J usage is TRBJ2-3; 11 bases agree with TRBD2. The CDR3 extends over 14 amino acids. Germline CDR1 SNHLY, CDR2 FYNNEI. The trim removed 3 bases at V and 6 bases at J, leaving 2 bases unmatched. The CDR3 DNA sequence: TGTGCCAGCAGTGATCGGACTAGCGGGGATACGCAGTATTTT. Its translation is CASSDRTSGDTQYF.

The genes are TRBV19 and TRBJ2-5; 12 bases are a match to TRBD1. Germline CDR1 LNHDA, CDR2 SQIVND (reference sequence). The V segment lost 3 bases and the J segment 4 bases; nucleotides outside the gene matches: 9. This CDR3 contains 17 residues. CDR3 protein: CASSISLGQGAAETQYF. CDR3 DNA sequence: TGTGCCAGTAGTATTTCCCTGGGACAGGGGGCGGCAGAGACCCAGTACTTC. Filled out from reference TRBV19 and TRBJ2-5, the complete variable domain reads DGGITQSPKYLFRKEGQNVTLSCEQNLNHDAMYWYRQDPGQGLRLIYYSQIVNDFQKGDIAEGYSVSREKKESFPLTVTSAQKNPTAFYLCASSISLGQGAAETQYFGPGTRLLVL.